This entry lists 10 T cell receptor beta chains sequenced from one sample in a study of T cell responses to AZD1222 COVID-19 vaccine. Sequencing used immunoSEQ multiplex PCR; TCRdb keeps in-frame clones, though not all of them. Of approximately 92,000 clones in the sample, about 90% were seen once. The material sequenced was peripheral blood, taken on day 0 of AZD1222 vaccination. The receptors stem from an adult in good health.

The chain is built from TRBV5-4 and TRBJ2-6; D may be TRBD2 (5 bases). Trimming removed 0 bases from V and 1 base from J, with 5 bases in between. The germline V gene has CDR1 SGHNT and CDR2 YYREEE (reference sequence). The CDR3 extends over 15 amino acids. The CDR3 spells CASSLAGSGANVLTF. For the CDR3, the DNA is TGTGCCAGCAGCTTGGCGGGGTCTGGGGCCAACGTCCTGACTTTC.

The J gene is TRBJ1-5, the V gene TRBV12-3 or TRBV12-4, with a possible D match to TRBD1 (6 bases). V was pared by 5 bases and J by 1 base, with 6 bases between. The CDR3 has 13 amino acids. The CDR3 reads CASSGQSNQPQHF. CDR3 nucleotides: TGTGCCAGCAGTGGACAGAGCAATCAGCCCCAGCATTTT.

The V call is TRBV18, the J call TRBJ2-7; TRBD1 agrees at 9 bases. Trimming took 0 bases from V and 3 from J; bases not matched to a gene: 6. This CDR3 is 16 amino acids long. Looked up from germline, CDR1 is KGHSH and CDR2 is LQKENI. CDR3 nucleotides: TGTGCCAGCTCACCACCTGAGACAGGGGGAGACTACGAGCAGTACTTC. Its translation: CASSPPETGGDYEQYF.

This clone was observed once. V is TRBV7-3 and J is TRBJ2-1, with 10 nucleotides matching TRBD2. This CDR3 comprises 17 residues. V dropped 3 bases and J dropped 5; count of bases not matched to a gene: 10. CDR1 SGHTA and CDR2 FQGTGA come from the germline V gene. CDR3 DNA: TGTGCCAGCAGCTTTACTAGCGGGATAGGATCCAACAATGAGCAGTTCTTC. This translates into CASSFTSGIGSNNEQFF.

This clone was observed many times. The chain uses TRBV7-9 and TRBJ1-1, with TRBD1 as a possible D gene (5 bases). Between the trimmed V and J ends, which lost 4 bases and 10 bases, there was a span of 19 bases. CDR1 SEHNR and CDR2 FQNEAQ come from the germline V gene (reference sequence). This CDR3 is built from 14 residues. The CDR3 loop is CASSSRGAGRGAFF. Here the CDR3 DNA reads TGTGCCAGCAGCTCCCGAGGTGCAGGGCGAGGAGCTTTCTTT.

Here the CDR3 reads CSVGNPGQGEYEQYF. Written as DNA, the CDR3 is TGCAGCGTAGGAAATCCGGGACAGGGGGAGTACGAGCAGTACTTC. The genes are TRBV29-1 and TRBJ2-7; 11 positions match TRBD1. The CDR3 spans 15 residues. The ends lost 6 bases at V and 4 bases at J; junction bases unmatched: 11. Germline CDR1 reads SQVTM; CDR2 reads ANQGSEA.

The chain is built from TRBV9 and TRBJ1-4; no firm D call. CDR3 length equals 15 residues. The V gene lost 0 bases and the J gene lost 5 bases, with 11 bases spanning the gap. The germline CDR1 and CDR2 sequences are SGDLS and YYNGEE. CDR3 amino acids: CASSVDGRANEKLFF. CDR3 in DNA: TGTGCCAGCAGCGTAGATGGCAGAGCGAATGAAAAACTGTTTTTT.

This clone was recorded only once. The chain links TRBV5-4 to TRBJ2-5; 7 bases fit TRBD1. The CDR3 contains 13 residues. J gave up 4 bases and V 4 bases, and 4 bases lay outside the gene matches. Germline V gene lookup returns CDR1 SGHNT and CDR2 YYREEE (reference sequence). CDR3 nucleotides: TGTGCCAGCAGCCTTGACAGGGTAGAGACCCAGTACTTC. Translating gives CASSLDRVETQYF.

This clone was counted a single time. This chain uses TRBV18 with TRBJ1-5; tentative D call: TRBD1 (6 bases). From germline, CDR1 is KGHSH and CDR2 LQKENI. The germline V and J ends were trimmed by 0 bases and 2 bases, with 8 bases remaining between them. This CDR3 spans 15 amino acids. The CDR3 region has the DNA TGTGCCAGCTCACCACCTAACAGGGGCAATCAGCCCCAGCATTTT. Amino acid sequence: CASSPPNRGNQPQHF.

V gene TRBV18 combines with J gene TRBJ2-7, with TRBD2 matching over 9 bases. Germline CDR1 KGHSH, CDR2 LQKENI. Trimming took 2 bases from V and 0 from J; bases not matched to a gene: 8. This CDR3 region has 17 residues. The chain's CDR3 is CASSPLATSGASYEQYF. CDR3 coding DNA: TGTGCCAGCTCACCATTAGCGACTAGCGGAGCCTCCTACGAGCAGTACTTC.